The clone carrying this TCR beta chain was seen a handful of times. The PCR was carried out with 60 Vbeta primers and 13 Jbeta primers. Assay: immunoSEQ multiplex PCR; the TCRdb copy retains only in-frame clones and omits some. The profile covers 120,000 to 150,000 clones, with around 79% appearing a single time and about 5% taken by the ten largest. This sample was included in a study of cytomegalovirus exposure and HLA in healthy donors. The specimen sequenced was PBMCs. The receptor was isolated from a man aged 25 to 45 in good health and CMV-seropositive.

The CDR3 region has the DNA TGTGCCAGCAGCCCAAACTACGAGCAGTACTTC. Its protein is CASSPNYEQYF. The J gene is TRBJ2-7, the V gene TRBV28, with no clear D. The germline V and J ends were trimmed by 6 bases and 3 bases, with 6 bases remaining between them. The CDR3 contains 11 residues. Germline CDR1 is MDHEN and CDR2 is SYDVKM.